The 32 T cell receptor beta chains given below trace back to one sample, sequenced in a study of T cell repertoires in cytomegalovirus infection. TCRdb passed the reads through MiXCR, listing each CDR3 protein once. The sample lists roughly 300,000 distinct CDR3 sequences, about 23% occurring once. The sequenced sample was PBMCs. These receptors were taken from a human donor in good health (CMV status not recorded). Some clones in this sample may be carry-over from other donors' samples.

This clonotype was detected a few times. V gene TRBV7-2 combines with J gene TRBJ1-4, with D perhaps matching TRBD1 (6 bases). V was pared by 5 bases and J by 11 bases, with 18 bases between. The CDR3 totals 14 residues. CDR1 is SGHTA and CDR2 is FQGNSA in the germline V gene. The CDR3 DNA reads TGTGCCAGCAGCCTCATGACAGGCCAGGGGAAACTGTTTTTT. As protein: CASSLMTGQGKLFF. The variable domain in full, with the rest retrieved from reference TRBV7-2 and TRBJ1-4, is GAGVSQSPSNKVTEKGKDVELRCDPISGHTALYWYRQSLGQGLEFLIYFQGNSAPDKSGLPSDRFSAERTGGSVSTLTIQRTQQEDSAVYLCASSLMTGQGKLFFGSGTQLSVL.

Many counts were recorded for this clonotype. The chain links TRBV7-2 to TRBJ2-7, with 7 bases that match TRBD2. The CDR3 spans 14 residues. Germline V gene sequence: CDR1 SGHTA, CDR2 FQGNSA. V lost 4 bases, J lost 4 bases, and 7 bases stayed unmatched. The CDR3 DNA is TGTGCCAGCAGCTCTTTTAGCGGGTCGTACGAGCAGTACTTC. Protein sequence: CASSSFSGSYEQYF.

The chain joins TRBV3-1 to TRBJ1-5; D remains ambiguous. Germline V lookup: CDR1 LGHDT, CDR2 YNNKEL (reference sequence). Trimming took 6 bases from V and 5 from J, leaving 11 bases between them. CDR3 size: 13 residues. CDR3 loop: CASSPRLYQPQHF. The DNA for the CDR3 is TGTGCCAGCAGTCCCCGACTCTATCAGCCCCAGCATTTT.

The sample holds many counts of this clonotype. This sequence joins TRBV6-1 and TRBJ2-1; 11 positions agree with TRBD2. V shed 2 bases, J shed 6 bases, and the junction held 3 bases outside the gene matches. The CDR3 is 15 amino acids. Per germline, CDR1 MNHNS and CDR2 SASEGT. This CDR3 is CASSEFSGGANEQFF. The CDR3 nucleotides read TGTGCCAGCAGTGAATTTAGCGGGGGGGCCAATGAGCAGTTCTTC.

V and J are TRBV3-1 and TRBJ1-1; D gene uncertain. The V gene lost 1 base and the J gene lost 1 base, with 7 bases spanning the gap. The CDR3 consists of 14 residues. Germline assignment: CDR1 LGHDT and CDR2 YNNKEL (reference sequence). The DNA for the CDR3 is TGTGCCAGCAGCCAAGGCCGGCGGAACACTGAAGCTTTCTTT. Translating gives CASSQGRRNTEAFF.

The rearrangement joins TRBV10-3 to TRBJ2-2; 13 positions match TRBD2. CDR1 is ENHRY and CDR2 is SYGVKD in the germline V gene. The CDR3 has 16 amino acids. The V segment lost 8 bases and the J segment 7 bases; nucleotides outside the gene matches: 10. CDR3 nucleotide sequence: TGTGCCATCTCCGGGACTAGCGGGACCAACGGCGGGGAGCTGTTTTTT. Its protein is CAISGTSGTNGGELFF.

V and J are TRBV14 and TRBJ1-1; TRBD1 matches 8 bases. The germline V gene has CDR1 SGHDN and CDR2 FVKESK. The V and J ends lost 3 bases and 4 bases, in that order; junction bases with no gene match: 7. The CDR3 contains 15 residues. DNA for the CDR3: TGTGCCAGCAGCCAGAGGACAGGGCGTAGCACTGAAGCTTTCTTT. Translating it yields CASSQRTGRSTEAFF.

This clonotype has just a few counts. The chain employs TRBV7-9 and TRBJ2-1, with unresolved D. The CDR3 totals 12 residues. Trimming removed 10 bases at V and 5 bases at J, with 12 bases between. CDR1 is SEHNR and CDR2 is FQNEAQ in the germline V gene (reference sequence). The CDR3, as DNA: TGTGCCACTTCCGGATCTGACAATGAGCAGTTCTTC. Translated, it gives CATSGSDNEQFF.

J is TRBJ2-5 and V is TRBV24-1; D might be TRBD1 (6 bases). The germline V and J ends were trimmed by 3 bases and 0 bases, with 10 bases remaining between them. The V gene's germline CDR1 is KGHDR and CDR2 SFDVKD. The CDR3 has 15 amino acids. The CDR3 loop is CATSDPRGYQETQYF. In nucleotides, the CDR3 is TGTGCCACCAGTGATCCCAGGGGATACCAAGAGACCCAGTACTTC.

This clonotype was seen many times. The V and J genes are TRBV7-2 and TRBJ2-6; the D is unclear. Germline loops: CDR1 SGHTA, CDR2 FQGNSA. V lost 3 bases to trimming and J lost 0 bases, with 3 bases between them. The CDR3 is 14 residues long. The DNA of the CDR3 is TGTGCCAGCAGCTTGGACTCTGGGGCCAACGTCCTGACTTTC. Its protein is CASSLDSGANVLTF.

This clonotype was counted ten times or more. CDR3 DNA sequence: TGTGCCAGCAGCTTAGCGGTAGCGGATGTTTACAATGAGCAGTTCTTC. This codes for CASSLAVADVYNEQFF. This chain joins TRBV7-2 and TRBJ2-1, with TRBD2 as a possible D gene (6 bases). Germline lookup yields CDR1 SGHTA and CDR2 FQGNSA. V was clipped by 0 bases and J by 4 bases, with 13 bases between them. The CDR3 consists of 16 residues.

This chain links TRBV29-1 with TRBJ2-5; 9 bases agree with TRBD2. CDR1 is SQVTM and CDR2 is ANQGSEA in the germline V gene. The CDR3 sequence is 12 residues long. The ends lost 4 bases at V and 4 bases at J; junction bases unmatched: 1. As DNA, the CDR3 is TGCAGCGTTGTAGCGGGAGCAGAGACCCAGTACTTC. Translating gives CSVVAGAETQYF.

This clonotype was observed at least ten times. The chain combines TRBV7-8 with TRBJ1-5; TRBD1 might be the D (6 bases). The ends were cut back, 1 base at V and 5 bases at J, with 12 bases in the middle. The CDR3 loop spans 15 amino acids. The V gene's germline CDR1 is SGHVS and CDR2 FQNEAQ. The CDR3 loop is CASSLVPQGDQPQHF. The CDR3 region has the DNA TGTGCCAGCAGCTTAGTCCCACAGGGCGATCAGCCCCAGCATTTT.

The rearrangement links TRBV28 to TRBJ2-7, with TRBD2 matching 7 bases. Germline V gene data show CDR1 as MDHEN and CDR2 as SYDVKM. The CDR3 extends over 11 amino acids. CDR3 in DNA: TGTGCATGGGGGGGGATTTACGAGCAGTACTTC. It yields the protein CAWGGIYEQYF.

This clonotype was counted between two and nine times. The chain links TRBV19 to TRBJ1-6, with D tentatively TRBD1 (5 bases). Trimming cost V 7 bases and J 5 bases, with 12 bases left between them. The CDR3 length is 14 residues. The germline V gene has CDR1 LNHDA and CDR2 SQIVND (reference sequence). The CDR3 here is CASTGGVHNSPLHF. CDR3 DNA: TGTGCCAGTACTGGAGGGGTTCATAATTCACCCCTCCACTTT.

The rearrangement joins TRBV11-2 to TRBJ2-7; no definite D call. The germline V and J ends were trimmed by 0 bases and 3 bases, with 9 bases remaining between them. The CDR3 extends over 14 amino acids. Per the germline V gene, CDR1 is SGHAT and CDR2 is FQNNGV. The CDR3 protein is CASSLEWPGYEQYF. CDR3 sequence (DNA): TGTGCCAGCAGCTTAGAATGGCCTGGCTACGAGCAGTACTTC.

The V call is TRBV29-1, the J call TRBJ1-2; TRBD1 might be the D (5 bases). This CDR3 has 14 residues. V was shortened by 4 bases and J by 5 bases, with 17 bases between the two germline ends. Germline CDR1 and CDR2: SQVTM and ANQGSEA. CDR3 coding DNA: TGCAGCGTTGCCGGGACCCCTCTTTTTTATGGCTACACCTTC. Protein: CSVAGTPLFYGYTF.

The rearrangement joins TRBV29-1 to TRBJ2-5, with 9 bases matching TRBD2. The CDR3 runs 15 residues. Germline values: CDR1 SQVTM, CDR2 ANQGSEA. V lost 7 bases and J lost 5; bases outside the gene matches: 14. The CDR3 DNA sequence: TGCAGCGCCGGAGGTGCGGGAGGGCCGGACGAGACCCAGTACTTC. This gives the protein CSAGGAGGPDETQYF.

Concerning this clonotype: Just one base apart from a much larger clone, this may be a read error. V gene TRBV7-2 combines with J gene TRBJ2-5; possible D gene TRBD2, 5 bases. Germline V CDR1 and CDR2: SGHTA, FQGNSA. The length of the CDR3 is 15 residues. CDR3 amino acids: CASSFGDYVEETRYF. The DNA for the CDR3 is TGTGCCAGCAGCTTTGGAGACTACGTCGAAGAGACCCGGTACTTC. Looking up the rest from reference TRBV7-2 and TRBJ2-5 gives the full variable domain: GAGVSQSPSNKVTEKGKDVELRCDPISGHTALYWYRQSLGQGLEFLIYFQGNSAPDKSGLPSDRFSAERTGGSVSTLTIQRTQQEDSAVYLCASSFGDYVEETRYFGPGTRLLVL.

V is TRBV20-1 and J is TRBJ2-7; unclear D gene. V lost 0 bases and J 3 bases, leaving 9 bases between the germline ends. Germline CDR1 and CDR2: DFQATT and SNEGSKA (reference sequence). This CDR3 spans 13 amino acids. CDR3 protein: CSARDDGYYEQYF. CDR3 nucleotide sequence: TGCAGTGCTAGAGATGACGGGTACTACGAGCAGTACTTC.

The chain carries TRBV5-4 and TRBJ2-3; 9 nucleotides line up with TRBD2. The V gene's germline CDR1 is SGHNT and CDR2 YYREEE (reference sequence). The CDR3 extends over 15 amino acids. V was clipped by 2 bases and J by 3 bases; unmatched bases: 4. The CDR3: CASSFRLAVTDTQYF. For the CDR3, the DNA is TGTGCCAGCAGCTTCCGACTAGCGGTAACAGATACGCAGTATTTT.

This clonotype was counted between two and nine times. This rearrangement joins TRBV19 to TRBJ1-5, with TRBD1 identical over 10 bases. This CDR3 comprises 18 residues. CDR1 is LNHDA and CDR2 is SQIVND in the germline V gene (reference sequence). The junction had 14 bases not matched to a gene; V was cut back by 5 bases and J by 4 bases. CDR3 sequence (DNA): TGTGCCAGTAGTTTCTCGTCCGGGACAGGGGTTGGGAATCAGCCCCAGCATTTT. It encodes CASSFSSGTGVGNQPQHF.

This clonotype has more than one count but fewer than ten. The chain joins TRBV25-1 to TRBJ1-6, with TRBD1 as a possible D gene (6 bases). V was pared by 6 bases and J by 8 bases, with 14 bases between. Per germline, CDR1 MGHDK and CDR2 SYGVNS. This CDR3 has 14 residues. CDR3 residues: CASSRQAEDSPLHF. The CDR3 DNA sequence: TGTGCCAGCAGCCGACAGGCGGAAGATTCACCCCTCCACTTT.

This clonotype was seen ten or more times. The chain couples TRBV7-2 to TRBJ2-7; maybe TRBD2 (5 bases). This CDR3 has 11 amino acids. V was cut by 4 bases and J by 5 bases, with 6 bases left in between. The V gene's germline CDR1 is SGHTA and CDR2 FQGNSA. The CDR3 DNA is TGTGCCAGCAGCTCCGGGGACGAGCAGTACTTC. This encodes CASSSGDEQYF.

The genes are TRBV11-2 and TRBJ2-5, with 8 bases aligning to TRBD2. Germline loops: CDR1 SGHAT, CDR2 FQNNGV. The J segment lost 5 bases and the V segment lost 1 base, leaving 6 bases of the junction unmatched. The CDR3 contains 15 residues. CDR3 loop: CASSLVGGAGETQYF. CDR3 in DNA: TGTGCCAGCAGCTTAGTCGGGGGGGCCGGGGAGACCCAGTACTTC.

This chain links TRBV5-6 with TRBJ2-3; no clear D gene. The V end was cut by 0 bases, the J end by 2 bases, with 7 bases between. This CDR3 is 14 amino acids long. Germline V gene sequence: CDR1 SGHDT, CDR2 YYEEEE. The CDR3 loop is CASSLVQDTDTQYF. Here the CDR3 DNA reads TGTGCCAGCAGCTTGGTGCAGGACACAGATACGCAGTATTTT.

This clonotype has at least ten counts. Here the CDR3 DNA reads TGTGCCAGCAGCTTAGTCTGGGATCCCACCTACGAGCAGTACTTC. It translates to CASSLVWDPTYEQYF. The rearrangement joins TRBV7-2 to TRBJ2-7; no firm D call. Germline-derived CDR1 and CDR2 are SGHTA and FQGNSA. This CDR3 comprises 15 residues. Trimming took 1 base from V and 2 from J, leaving 12 bases between them.

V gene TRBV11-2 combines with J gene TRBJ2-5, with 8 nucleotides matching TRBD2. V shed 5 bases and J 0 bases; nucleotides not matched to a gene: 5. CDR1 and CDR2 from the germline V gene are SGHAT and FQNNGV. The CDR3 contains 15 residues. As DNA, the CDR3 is TGTGCCAGCAGCAAGTCGGGAGGGGACCAAGAGACCCAGTACTTC. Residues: CASSKSGGDQETQYF. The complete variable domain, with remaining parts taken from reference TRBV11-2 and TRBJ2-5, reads EAGVAQSPRYKIIEKRQSVAFWCNPISGHATLYWYQQILGQGPKLLIQFQNNGVVDDSQLPKDRFSAERLKGVDSTLKIQPAKLEDSAVYLCASSKSGGDQETQYFGPGTRLLVL.

The CDR3 region is CASSFGELFF. DNA for the CDR3: TGTGCCAGCAGTTTCGGGGAGCTGTTTTTT. This chain joins TRBV28 and TRBJ2-2; D call uncertain. Between the trimmed V and J ends, which lost 3 bases and 7 bases, there was a span of 0 bases. Germline assignment: CDR1 MDHEN and CDR2 SYDVKM. The CDR3 is made up of 10 amino acids.

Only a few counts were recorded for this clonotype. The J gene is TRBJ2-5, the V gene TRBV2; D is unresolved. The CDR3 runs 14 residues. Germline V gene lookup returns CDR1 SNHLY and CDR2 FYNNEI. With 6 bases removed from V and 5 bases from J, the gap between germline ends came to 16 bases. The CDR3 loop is CASRPTPALETQYF. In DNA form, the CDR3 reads TGTGCCAGCAGGCCGACCCCAGCTCTGGAGACCCAGTACTTC.

The CDR3 sequence: CASSYRSPGRPTGANVLTF. The DNA of the CDR3 is TGTGCCAGCAGTTACCGGTCTCCGGGACGGCCAACTGGGGCCAACGTCCTGACTTTC. The rearrangement joins TRBV6-2 or TRBV6-3 to TRBJ2-6; D is possibly TRBD1 or TRBD2 (5 bases each). The CDR3 spans 19 residues. Trimming cost V 2 bases and J 2 bases, with 19 bases left between them. Germline V gene sequence: CDR1 MNHEY, CDR2 SVGEGT.

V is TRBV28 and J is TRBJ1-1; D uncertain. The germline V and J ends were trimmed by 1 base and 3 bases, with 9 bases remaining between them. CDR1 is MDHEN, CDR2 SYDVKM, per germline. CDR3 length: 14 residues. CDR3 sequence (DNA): TGTGCCAGCAGTTTATACGGCGGGTACACTGAAGCTTTCTTT. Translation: CASSLYGGYTEAFF.